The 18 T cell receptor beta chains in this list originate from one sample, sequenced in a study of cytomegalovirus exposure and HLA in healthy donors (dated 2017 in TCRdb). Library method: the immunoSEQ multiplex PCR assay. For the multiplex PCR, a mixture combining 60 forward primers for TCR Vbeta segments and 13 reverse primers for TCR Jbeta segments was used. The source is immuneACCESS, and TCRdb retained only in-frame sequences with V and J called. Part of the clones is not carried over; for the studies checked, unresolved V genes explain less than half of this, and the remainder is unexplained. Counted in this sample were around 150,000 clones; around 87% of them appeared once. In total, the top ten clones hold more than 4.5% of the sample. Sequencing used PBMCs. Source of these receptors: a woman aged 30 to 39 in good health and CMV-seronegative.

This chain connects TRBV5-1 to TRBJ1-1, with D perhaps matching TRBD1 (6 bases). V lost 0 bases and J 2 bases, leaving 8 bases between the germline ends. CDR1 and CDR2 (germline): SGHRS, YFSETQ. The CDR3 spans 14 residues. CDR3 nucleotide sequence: TGCGCCAGCAGCTTGGGACAGGCCAACACTGAAGCTTTCTTT. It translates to CASSLGQANTEAFF.

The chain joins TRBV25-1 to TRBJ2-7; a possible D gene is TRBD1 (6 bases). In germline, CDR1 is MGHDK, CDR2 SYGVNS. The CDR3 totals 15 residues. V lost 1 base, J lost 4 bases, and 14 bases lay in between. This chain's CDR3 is CASSELSGRGYEQYF. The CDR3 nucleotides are TGTGCCAGCAGTGAATTATCGGGCAGGGGATACGAGCAGTACTTC.

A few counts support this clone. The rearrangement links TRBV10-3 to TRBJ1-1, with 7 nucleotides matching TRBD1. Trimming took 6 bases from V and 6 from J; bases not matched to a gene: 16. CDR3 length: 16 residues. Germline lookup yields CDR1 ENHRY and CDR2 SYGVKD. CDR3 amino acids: CAIRENLNLGQAEAFF. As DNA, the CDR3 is TGTGCCATCAGGGAGAACCTTAACCTCGGACAGGCTGAAGCTTTCTTT.

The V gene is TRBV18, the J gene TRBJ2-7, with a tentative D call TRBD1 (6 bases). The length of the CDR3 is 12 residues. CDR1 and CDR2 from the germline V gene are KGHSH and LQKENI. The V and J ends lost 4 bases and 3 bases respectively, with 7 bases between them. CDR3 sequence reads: CASSRDNYEQYF. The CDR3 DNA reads TGTGCCAGCTCACGGGACAACTACGAGCAGTACTTC.

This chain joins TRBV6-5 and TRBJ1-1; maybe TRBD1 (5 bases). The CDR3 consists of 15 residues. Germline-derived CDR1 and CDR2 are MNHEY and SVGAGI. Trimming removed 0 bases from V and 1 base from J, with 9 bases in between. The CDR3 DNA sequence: TGTGCCAGCAGTTACTCTTCGACAGCGAACACTGAAGCTTTCTTT. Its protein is CASSYSSTANTEAFF.

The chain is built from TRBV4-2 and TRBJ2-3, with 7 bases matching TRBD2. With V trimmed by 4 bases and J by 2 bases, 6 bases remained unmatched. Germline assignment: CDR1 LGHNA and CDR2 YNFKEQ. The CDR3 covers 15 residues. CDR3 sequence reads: CASSRASGYTDTQYF. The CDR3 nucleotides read TGTGCCAGCAGCCGAGCTAGCGGCTACACAGATACGCAGTATTTT.

The CDR3 sequence is CASSLGWGGATYWGNEQFF. As DNA, the CDR3 is TGTGCCAGCAGCTTAGGGTGGGGGGGGGCGACCTACTGGGGCAATGAGCAGTTCTTC. The chain recombines TRBV7-6 with TRBJ2-1, with a weak D call TRBD2 (7 bases). Germline CDR1 SGHVS, CDR2 FNYEAQ. This CDR3 has 19 residues. V was trimmed by 1 base and J by 6 bases, leaving 25 bases between them.

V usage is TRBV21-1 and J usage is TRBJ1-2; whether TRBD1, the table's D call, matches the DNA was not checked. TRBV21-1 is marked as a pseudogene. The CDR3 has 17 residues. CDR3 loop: CASSKVSGRGRNYGYTF. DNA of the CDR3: TGTGCCAGCAGCAAAGTATCGGGCAGGGGGCGTAACTATGGCTACACCTTC.

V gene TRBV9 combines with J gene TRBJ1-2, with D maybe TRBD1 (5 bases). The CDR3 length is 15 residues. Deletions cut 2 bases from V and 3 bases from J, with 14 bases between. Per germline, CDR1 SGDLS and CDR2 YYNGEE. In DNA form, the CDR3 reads TGTGCCAGCAGCGTCGGAGTCGGCAGGGACTATGGCTACACCTTC. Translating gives CASSVGVGRDYGYTF. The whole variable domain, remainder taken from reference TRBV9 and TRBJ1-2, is DSGVTQTPKHLITATGQRVTLRCSPRSGDLSVYWYQQSLDQGLQFLIQYYNGEERAKGNILERFSAQQFPDLHSELNLSSLELGDSALYFCASSVGVGRDYGYTFGSGTRLTVV.

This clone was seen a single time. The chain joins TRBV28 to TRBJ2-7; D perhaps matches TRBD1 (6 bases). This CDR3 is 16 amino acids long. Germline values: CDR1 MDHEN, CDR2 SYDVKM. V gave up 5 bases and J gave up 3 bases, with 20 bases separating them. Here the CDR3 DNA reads TGTGCCAGCAGTCCGTCTGACAGGATATACTACTACGAGCAGTACTTC. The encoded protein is CASSPSDRIYYYEQYF.

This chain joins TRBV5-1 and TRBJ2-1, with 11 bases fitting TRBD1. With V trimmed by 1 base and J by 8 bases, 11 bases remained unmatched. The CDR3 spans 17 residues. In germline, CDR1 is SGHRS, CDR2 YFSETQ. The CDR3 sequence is CASSLQVTDRGLYEQFF. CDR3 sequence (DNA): TGCGCCAGCAGCTTGCAAGTTACGGACAGGGGGCTATATGAGCAGTTCTTC.

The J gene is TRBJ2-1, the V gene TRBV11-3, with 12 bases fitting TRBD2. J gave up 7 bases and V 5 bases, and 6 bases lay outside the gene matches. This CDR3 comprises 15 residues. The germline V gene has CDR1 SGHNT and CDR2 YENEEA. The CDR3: CASSHLAGGRNEQFF. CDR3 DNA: TGTGCCAGCAGCCACCTAGCGGGAGGGCGAAATGAGCAGTTCTTC.

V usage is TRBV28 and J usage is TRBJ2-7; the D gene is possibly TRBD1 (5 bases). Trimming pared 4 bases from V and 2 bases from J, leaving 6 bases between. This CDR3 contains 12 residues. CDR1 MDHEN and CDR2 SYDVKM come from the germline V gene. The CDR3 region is CASSWGPYEQYF. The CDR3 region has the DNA TGTGCCAGCAGTTGGGGCCCCTACGAGCAGTACTTC. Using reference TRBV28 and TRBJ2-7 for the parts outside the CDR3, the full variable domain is DVKVTQSSRYLVKRTGEKVFLECVQDMDHENMFWYRQDPGLGLRLIYFSYDVKMKEKGDIPEGYSVSREKKERFSLILESASTNQTSMYLCASSWGPYEQYFGPGTRLTVT.

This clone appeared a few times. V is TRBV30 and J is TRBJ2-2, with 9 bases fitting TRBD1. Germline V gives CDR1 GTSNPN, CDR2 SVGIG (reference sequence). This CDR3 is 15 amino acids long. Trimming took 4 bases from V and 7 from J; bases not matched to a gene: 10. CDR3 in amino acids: CAWNFGTGLGGELFF. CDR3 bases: TGTGCCTGGAATTTCGGGACAGGGTTGGGCGGGGAGCTGTTTTTT.

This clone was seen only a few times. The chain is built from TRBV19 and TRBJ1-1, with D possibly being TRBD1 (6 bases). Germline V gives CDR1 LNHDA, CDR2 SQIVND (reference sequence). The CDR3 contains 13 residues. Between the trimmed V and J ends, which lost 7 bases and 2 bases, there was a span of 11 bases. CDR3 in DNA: TGTGCCAGTACTCCGGACAGAAACACTGAAGCTTTCTTT. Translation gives CASTPDRNTEAFF.

Here the CDR3 reads CASSFGGSYEQYF. In nucleotides, the CDR3 is TGTGCCAGCAGTTTCGGGGGCTCCTACGAGCAGTACTTC. This chain links TRBV28 with TRBJ2-7; D is perhaps TRBD2 (6 bases). The CDR3 is 13 amino acids. Germline V gives CDR1 MDHEN, CDR2 SYDVKM. The ends were cut back, 3 bases at V and 0 bases at J, with 6 bases in the middle.

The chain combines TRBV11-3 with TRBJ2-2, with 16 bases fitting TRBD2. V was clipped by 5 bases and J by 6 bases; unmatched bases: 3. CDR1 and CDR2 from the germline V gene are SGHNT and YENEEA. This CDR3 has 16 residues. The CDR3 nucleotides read TGTGCCAGCAGCGCGGGACTAGCGGGGGGGGCCGGGGAGCTGTTTTTT. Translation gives CASSAGLAGGAGELFF.

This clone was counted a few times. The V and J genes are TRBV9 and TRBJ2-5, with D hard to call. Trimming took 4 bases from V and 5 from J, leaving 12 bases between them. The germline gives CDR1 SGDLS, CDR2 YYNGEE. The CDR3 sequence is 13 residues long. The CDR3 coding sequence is TGTGCCAGCAGCTCCAGACCCGGGGAGACCCAGTACTTC. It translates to CASSSRPGETQYF.